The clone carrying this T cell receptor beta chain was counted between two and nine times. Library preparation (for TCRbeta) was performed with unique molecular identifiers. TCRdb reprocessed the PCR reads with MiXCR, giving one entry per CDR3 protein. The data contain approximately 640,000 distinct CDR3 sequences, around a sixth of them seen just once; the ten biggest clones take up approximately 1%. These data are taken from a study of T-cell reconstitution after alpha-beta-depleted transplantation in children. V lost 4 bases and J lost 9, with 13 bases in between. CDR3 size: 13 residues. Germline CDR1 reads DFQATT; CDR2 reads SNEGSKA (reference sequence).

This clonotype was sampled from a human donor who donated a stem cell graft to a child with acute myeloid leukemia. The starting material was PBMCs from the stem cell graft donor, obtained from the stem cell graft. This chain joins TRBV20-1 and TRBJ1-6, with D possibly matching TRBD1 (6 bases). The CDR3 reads CSATRDIVSPLHF. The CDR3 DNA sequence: TGCAGTGCTACCCGGGACATAGTTTCACCCCTCCACTTT.